This entry describes one TCR beta chain. What it binds is unknown. These data come from a study of memory CD4+ T cells and cytomegalovirus serostatus. V was shortened by 0 bases and J by 5 bases, with 11 bases between the two germline ends. The germline V gene encodes CDR1 SGDLS and CDR2 YYNGEE. The CDR3 covers 15 residues. Study-wide findings and caveats: Each of approximately 73 CMV-associated TCRbeta sequences occurred in one to five individuals.

Single viable CD3+CD4+CD8-CD45RO+ cells were sorted as the memory CD4+ T cells. Using immunoSEQ multiplex PCR, the repertoire was profiled, and TCRdb retains in-frame clones only, with some absent. The sample consists of 75,000 to 90,000 clones, around 80% of them appearing once. The sequence was collected from an adult in good health and CMV-seronegative. The V gene is TRBV9, the J gene TRBJ1-4; tentatively, D is TRBD1 (5 bases). Sequences were obtained from memory CD4+ T cells from blood. CDR3 loop: CASSVAQGSNEKLFF. The CDR3 DNA reads TGTGCCAGCAGCGTAGCCCAGGGTTCGAATGAAAAACTGTTTTTT.